Below, one TCR beta chain is given with its context. The method was immunoSEQ multiplex PCR; TCRdb's version includes in-frame clones alone and lacks a portion of them. The table records some 300,000 clones, around 67% of them present only once. The CDR3 sequence is 13 residues long. Germline lookup yields CDR1 SGHNT and CDR2 YYREEE (reference sequence). V gave up 4 bases and J gave up 5 bases, with 10 bases separating them. This sample is drawn from a study of shared clonotypes between healthy human individuals. This TCR came from a man aged 25-45 years in good health. The V call is TRBV5-4, the J call TRBJ1-5; maybe TRBD1 (6 bases). The sample was memory CD4+ T cells sorted from blood. Specified subset: CD45RA-negative fraction. The DNA for the CDR3 is TGTGCCAGCAGCCCGGACAGCGATCAGCCCCAGCATTTT. Protein sequence: CASSPDSDQPQHF.